This TCR beta chain was sequenced in a study of blood T cell repertoires in COVID-19. This CDR3 is built from 14 residues. Germline values: CDR1 SGHTA, CDR2 FQGNSA. Trimming removed 3 bases from V and 3 bases from J; junction bases left unmatched: 5. The assay was immunoSEQ multiplex PCR, and TCRdb's table has in-frame clones only and misses some. The sample records 200,000 to 250,000 clones, more than 75% being singletons. The receptor comes from a woman in her 70s with COVID-19, enrolled during active disease. What was sequenced was peripheral blood. This chain joins TRBV7-2 and TRBJ2-7, with 7 bases fitting TRBD2. The CDR3 DNA sequence: TGTGCCAGCAGCTTCGGGACTATCAACTACGAGCAGTACTTC. Translation gives CASSFGTINYEQYF.